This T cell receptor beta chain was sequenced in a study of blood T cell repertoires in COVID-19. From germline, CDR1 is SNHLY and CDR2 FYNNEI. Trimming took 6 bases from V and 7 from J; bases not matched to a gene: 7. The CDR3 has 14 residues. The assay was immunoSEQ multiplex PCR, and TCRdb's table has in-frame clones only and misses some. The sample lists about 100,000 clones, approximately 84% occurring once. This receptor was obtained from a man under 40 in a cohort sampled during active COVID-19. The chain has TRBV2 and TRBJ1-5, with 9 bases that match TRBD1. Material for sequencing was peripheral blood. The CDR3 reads CASSAGTGYQPQHF. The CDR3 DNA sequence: TGTGCCAGCAGCGCCGGGACAGGGTACCAGCCCCAGCATTTT.